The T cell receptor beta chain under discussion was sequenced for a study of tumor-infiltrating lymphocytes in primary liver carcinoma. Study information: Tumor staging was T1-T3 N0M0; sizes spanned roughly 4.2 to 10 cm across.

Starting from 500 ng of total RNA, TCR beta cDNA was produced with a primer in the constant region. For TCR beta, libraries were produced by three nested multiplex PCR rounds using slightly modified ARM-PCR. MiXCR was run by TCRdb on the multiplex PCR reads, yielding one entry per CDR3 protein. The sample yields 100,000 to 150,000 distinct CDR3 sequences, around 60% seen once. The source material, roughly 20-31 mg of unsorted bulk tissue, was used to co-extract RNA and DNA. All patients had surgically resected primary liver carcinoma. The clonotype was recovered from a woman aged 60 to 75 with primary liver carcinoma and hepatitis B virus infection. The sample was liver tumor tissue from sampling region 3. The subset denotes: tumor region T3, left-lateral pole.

CDR3 sequence (DNA): TGTGCCAGCAGTCCACTAGCGGGAGAGTACAATGAGCAGTTCTTC. It translates to CASSPLAGEYNEQFF. The rearrangement links TRBV2 to TRBJ2-1, with 11 bases matching TRBD2. The germline V gene has CDR1 SNHLY and CDR2 FYNNEI. After removal of 5 bases from V and 4 bases from J, the junction contained 4 bases not matched to a gene. The CDR3 length is 15 residues.